This paragraph reports one TCR beta chain. Its antigen is as yet unknown. At one boundary the junction diverges from the germline segment, which might be a read error. The sample belongs to a study of tumor-infiltrating lymphocytes in primary liver carcinoma. Overall study results and limits: Tumors carried a top-250-clone fraction significantly exceeding that of blood (p = 0.039).

The authors made TCR beta cDNA from around 500 ng total RNA with a constant-region primer. Three rounds of nested multiplex PCR with slightly modified ARM-PCR produced TCR beta libraries. Each CDR3 protein gets one entry after TCRdb re-called the multiplex PCR reads with MiXCR. The sample consists of just over 300,000 distinct CDR3 sequences, around 50% of them appearing once. Unsorted whole blood supplied the RNA, and germline DNA was extracted too. This sequence originates from a woman between 25 and 40 years old with primary liver carcinoma and hepatitis B virus infection. The sequencing input was peripheral blood.

The CDR3 nucleotides are TGCACCAGCAGCCAGTTTAGGACTAGCTGGAGGGGATACAATGAGCAGTTCTTC. It translates to CTSSQFRTSWRGYNEQFF. The chain is built from TRBV4-3 and TRBJ2-1; 8 bases match TRBD2. From germline, CDR1 is LGHNA and CDR2 YSLEER. The length of the CDR3 is 18 residues.